Listed here are 18 T cell receptor beta chains from one sample, sequenced in a study of blood T cell repertoires in COVID-19. The table came from immunoSEQ multiplex PCR; TCRdb's copy has only in-frame clones and leaves some out. The sample shows fewer than 250,000 clones, around 81% of them seen only once. Sequencing was performed on PBMCs or T cells enriched from blood (not recorded which). The receptor set was obtained from a woman between 35 and 50 years old with acute COVID-19.

J is TRBJ2-4 and V is TRBV28; TRBD2 matches at 10 bases. The CDR3 length is 15 residues. The germline V gene encodes CDR1 MDHEN and CDR2 SYDVKM. The V segment lost 3 bases and the J segment 7 bases; nucleotides outside the gene matches: 6. CDR3 residues: CASSLASGGLNIQYF. The CDR3 bases are TGTGCCAGCAGTTTGGCTAGCGGGGGTCTGAACATTCAGTACTTC.

The J gene is TRBJ2-7, the V gene TRBV7-6, with 11 bases matching TRBD2. Losses at the gene ends were 2 bases for V and 5 bases for J; bases not matched to a gene: 14. Germline-derived CDR1 and CDR2 are SGHVS and FNYEAQ. CDR3 length equals 18 residues. CDR3 sequence reads: CASSLFSRTSGLLHEQYF. DNA for the CDR3: TGTGCCAGCAGCTTATTCAGCCGGACTAGCGGGCTATTGCACGAGCAGTACTTC.

This chain joins TRBV5-1 and TRBJ2-1, with TRBD1 matching over 8 bases. Germline lookup yields CDR1 SGHRS and CDR2 YFSETQ. CDR3 length: 13 residues. Trimming took 7 bases from V and 13 from J; bases not matched to a gene: 13. For the CDR3, the DNA is TGCGCCAGCGAAAGATTAACAGGGGGAGATCAGTTCTTC. It yields the protein CASERLTGGDQFF.

This clone was picked up one time. The V and J genes are TRBV10-3 and TRBJ1-2, with 8 bases matching TRBD1. The V segment lost 3 bases and the J segment 3 bases; nucleotides outside the gene matches: 3. The CDR3 is 14 residues long. CDR1 and CDR2 (germline): ENHRY, SYGVKD. In DNA form, the CDR3 reads TGTGCCATCAGTGAAGGACAGGGTTACTATGGCTACACCTTC. Translating it yields CAISEGQGYYGYTF.

The V and J genes are TRBV25-1 and TRBJ2-5, with 9 nucleotides matching TRBD1. V gave up 6 bases and J gave up 4 bases; unmatched junction bases: 3. Germline V gene lookup returns CDR1 MGHDK and CDR2 SYGVNS. The CDR3 sequence is 13 residues long. CDR3: CASRTGGRETQYF. The CDR3 DNA follows: TGTGCCAGCAGGACAGGGGGGAGAGAGACCCAGTACTTC. The variable domain in full, completed from reference TRBV25-1 and TRBJ2-5, reads EADIYQTPRYLVIGTGKKITLECSQTMGHDKMYWYQQDPGMELHLIHYSYGVNSTEKGDLSSESTVSRIRTEHFPLTLESARPSHTSQYLCASRTGGRETQYFGPGTRLLVL.

This chain connects TRBV7-6 to TRBJ1-6; no definite D call. Germline V gene sequence: CDR1 SGHVS, CDR2 FNYEAQ. The CDR3 runs to 14 residues. Trimming left V 1 base short and J 7 bases short, with 8 bases between. DNA for the CDR3: TGTGCCAGCAGCTTAGGAATAGAGAATTCACCCCTCCACTTT. Amino acids: CASSLGIENSPLHF.

The rearrangement uses TRBV12-3 or TRBV12-4 and TRBJ1-1; unclear D gene. V was clipped by 6 bases and J by 0 bases, with 8 bases between them. CDR3 size: 13 residues. The CDR3 coding sequence is TGTGCCAGCAGCAGGTACATGAACACTGAAGCTTTCTTT. This encodes CASSRYMNTEAFF.

V and J are TRBV27 and TRBJ2-7; 12 nucleotides line up with TRBD2. CDR1 is MNHEY and CDR2 is SMNVEV in the germline V gene (reference sequence). This CDR3 is built from 15 residues. V lost 7 bases, J lost 8 bases, and 12 bases stayed unmatched. The CDR3 nucleotides are TGTGCCAGCAAGGAGACTAGCGGGAGTAACCCCCAGCAGTACTTC. It encodes CASKETSGSNPQQYF.

This clone was seen once. The rearrangement links TRBV2 to TRBJ2-5; 9 bases are shared with TRBD2. Germline lookup yields CDR1 SNHLY and CDR2 FYNNEI. The CDR3 runs to 15 residues. Trimming cost V 4 bases and J 1 base; bases outside gene matches: 4. CDR3 residues: CASSVLAGPQETQYF. DNA of the CDR3: TGTGCCAGCAGTGTTCTAGCGGGGCCCCAAGAGACCCAGTACTTC. Full variable domain (rest looked up from reference TRBV2 and TRBJ2-5): EPEVTQTPSHQVTQMGQEVILRCVPISNHLYFYWYRQILGQKVEFLVSFYNNEISEKSEIFDDQFSVERPDGSNFTLKIRSTKLEDSAMYFCASSVLAGPQETQYFGPGTRLLVL.

This clone was found once. The V and J genes are TRBV7-3 and TRBJ1-1; D is possibly TRBD1 (6 bases). The V and J ends lost 4 bases and 11 bases respectively, with 20 bases between them. CDR1 is SGHTA and CDR2 is FQGTGA in the germline V gene. There are 14 residues in the CDR3. Here the CDR3 DNA reads TGTGCCAGCAGCTCTAACAGGGACCCCTCCGGCGCTTTCTTT. It translates to CASSSNRDPSGAFF.

This chain joins TRBV5-8 and TRBJ1-2; TRBD1 is a possible D gene (6 bases). The CDR3 sequence is 14 residues long. Germline values: CDR1 SGHTS, CDR2 YDEGEE. Trimming cost V 4 bases and J 5 bases, with 15 bases left between them. This CDR3 reads CASSIRTAYYGYTF. For the CDR3, the DNA is TGTGCCAGCAGCATACGGACAGCCTATTATGGCTACACCTTC.

The chain combines TRBV6-2 or TRBV6-3 with TRBJ1-3; possible D gene TRBD1, 5 bases. The CDR3 loop spans 14 amino acids. CDR1 and CDR2 (germline): MNHEY, SVGEGT. Between the trimmed V and J ends, which lost 2 bases and 4 bases, there was a span of 9 bases. CDR3 in amino acids: CASSYRGSGNTIYF. For the CDR3, the DNA is TGTGCCAGCAGTTACAGGGGTTCCGGAAACACCATATATTTT.

This clone was counted a few times. This rearrangement joins TRBV7-3 to TRBJ1-1, with D possibly TRBD1 on 6 matching bases. Looked up from germline, CDR1 is SGHTA and CDR2 is FQGTGA. The V end was cut by 2 bases, the J end by 0 bases, with 13 bases between. The CDR3 loop spans 16 amino acids. This chain's CDR3 is CASSLDPGVLNTEAFF. The CDR3 bases are TGTGCCAGCAGCTTAGATCCAGGGGTTTTGAACACTGAAGCTTTCTTT. Full variable domain (outside the CDR3, taken from reference TRBV7-3 and TRBJ1-1): GAGVSQTPSNKVTEKGKYVELRCDPISGHTALYWYRQSLGQGPEFLIYFQGTGAADDSGLPNDRFFAVRPEGSVSTLKIQRTERGDSAVYLCASSLDPGVLNTEAFFGQGTRLTVV.

The rearrangement uses TRBV30 and TRBJ1-4, with D maybe TRBD1 (6 bases). Per the germline V gene, CDR1 is GTSNPN and CDR2 is SVGIG (reference sequence). The CDR3 covers 13 residues. The V and J ends lost 1 base and 6 bases respectively, with 9 bases between them. The CDR3 loop reads CAWSAGTYEKLFF. As DNA, the CDR3 is TGTGCCTGGAGTGCCGGGACATATGAAAAACTGTTTTTT.

The chain combines TRBV28 with TRBJ2-1; the D is unclear. The germline gives CDR1 MDHEN, CDR2 SYDVKM. The CDR3 consists of 11 residues. The ends were cut back, 6 bases at V and 8 bases at J, with 8 bases in the middle. CDR3 sequence reads: CASRMVDEQFF. For the CDR3, the DNA is TGTGCCAGCAGGATGGTAGATGAGCAGTTCTTC. Based on the CDR3 plus reference TRBV28 and TRBJ2-1, the full variable domain is DVKVTQSSRYLVKRTGEKVFLECVQDMDHENMFWYRQDPGLGLRLIYFSYDVKMKEKGDIPEGYSVSREKKERFSLILESASTNQTSMYLCASRMVDEQFFGPGTRLTVL.

This chain connects TRBV5-8 to TRBJ1-4; 10 nucleotides match TRBD1. This CDR3 has 17 amino acids. With V trimmed by 0 bases and J by 7 bases, 9 bases remained unmatched. Germline V gene lookup returns CDR1 SGHTS and CDR2 YDEGEE. CDR3 residues: CASSLADTGTGVEKLFF. The CDR3 region has the DNA TGTGCCAGCAGCTTGGCGGACACCGGGACAGGGGTTGAAAAACTGTTTTTT. Full variable domain (rest looked up from reference TRBV5-8 and TRBJ1-4): EAGVTQSPTHLIKTRGQQATLRCSPISGHTSVYWYQQALGLGLQFLLWYDEGEERNRGNFPPRFSGRQFPNYSSELNVNALELEDSALYLCASSLADTGTGVEKLFFGSGTQLSVL.

The V call is TRBV6-5, the J call TRBJ2-7; TRBD2 matches at 12 bases. The J segment lost 1 base and the V segment lost 4 bases, leaving 2 bases of the junction unmatched. In germline, CDR1 is MNHEY, CDR2 SVGAGI. CDR3 length: 15 amino acids. CDR3 nucleotide sequence: TGTGCCAGCAGTTTGACTAGCGGGAGATCCTACGAGCAGTACTTC. This encodes CASSLTSGRSYEQYF.

This clone was observed once. This sequence joins TRBV28 and TRBJ2-2; 8 bases align to TRBD1. The V segment lost 5 bases and the J segment 5 bases; nucleotides outside the gene matches: 13. In germline, CDR1 is MDHEN, CDR2 SYDVKM. The CDR3 has 17 residues. DNA of the CDR3: TGTGCCAGCAGTCCAGGAGGGTGGCAGGGGGCGACCGGGGAGCTGTTTTTT. Protein sequence: CASSPGGWQGATGELFF.